Listed below are T cell receptor beta chains from one sample, sequenced in a study of yellow fever vaccine responses in identical twins. MiXCR was run by TCRdb on the RT-PCR reads, yielding one entry per CDR3 protein. Of about 9,000 distinct CDR3 sequences listed, 65% to 85% were seen once; the top ten hold roughly 1.9%. Sample: T cells from blood (PBMCs), unsorted or a sorted subset (not recorded which), taken before or after yellow fever vaccination (not recorded which). The receptor source for this set is a woman aged 18 to 35 who received the yellow fever vaccine. The CDR3 runs from the conserved cysteine through the conserved F or W. D genes are given only for firm matches. The listing skips clone size in some rows; elsewhere it reads once, few, many or a size class.

TRBV7-6	TRBD2	-	TRBJ2-1	15	CASSLVLAENNEQFF	TGTGCCAGCAGCTTAGTACTAGCGGAGAACAATGAGCAGTTCTTC
TRBV27	-	-	TRBJ2-1	16	CASSFPLGGGGNEQFF	TGTGCCAGCAGTTTTCCCCTGGGGGGGGGCGGGAATGAGCAGTTCTTC
TRBV4-1	TRBD1	-	TRBJ2-1	15	CASSQGQGNFNEQFF	TGCGCCAGCAGCCAGGGACAGGGGAACTTCAATGAGCAGTTCTTC
TRBV4-2	TRBD1	-	TRBJ2-7	15	CASSQLQGAGYEQYF	TGTGCCAGCAGCCAACTCCAGGGGGCTGGATACGAGCAGTACTTC
TRBV10-3	-	-	TRBJ1-2	13	CAISTPGNYGYTF	TGTGCCATCAGTACCCCGGGGAACTATGGCTACACCTTC
TRBV5-1	TRBD2	-	TRBJ2-1	17	CASSLDGTSGSYNEQFF	TGCGCCAGCAGCTTGGACGGGACTAGCGGCTCCTACAATGAGCAGTTCTTC
TRBV7-9	-	few	TRBJ2-5	14	CASSPQGNQETQYF	TGTGCCAGCAGCCCCCAGGGTAACCAAGAGACCCAGTACTTC
TRBV10-3	-	-	TRBJ2-5	13	CATSETTVGTQYF	TGTGCCACTTCCGAAACGACTGTAGGGACCCAGTACTTC
TRBV28	-	-	TRBJ2-1	12	CASSPDYNEQFF	TGTGCCAGCAGTCCCGACTACAATGAGCAGTTCTTC
TRBV29-1	TRBD1	-	TRBJ2-1	13	CSAGQGSYNEQFF	TGCAGCGCCGGACAGGGCTCCTACAATGAGCAGTTCTTC
TRBV18	-	-	TRBJ2-6	16	CASSPGPYSGANVLTF	TGTGCCAGCTCACCAGGGCCATACTCTGGGGCCAACGTCCTGACTTTC
TRBV29-1	-	-	TRBJ2-1	14	CSVEFRDNYNEQFF	TGCAGCGTTGAATTCCGGGACAATTACAATGAGCAGTTCTTC
TRBV2	-	few	TRBJ2-1	15	CASSEAGLPYNEQFF	TGTGCCAGCAGTGAAGCGGGGTTGCCCTACAATGAGCAGTTCTTC
TRBV18	-	-	TRBJ2-7	16	CASSPGGFASGSEQYF	TGTGCCAGCTCACCAGGGGGGTTTGCATCTGGGAGCGAGCAGTACTTC
TRBV7-6	-	-	TRBJ2-2	15	CASSLGSGLAGELFF	TGTGCCAGCAGCCTCGGTTCCGGTTTGGCCGGGGAGCTGTTTTTT
TRBV9	-	once	TRBJ2-7	13	CASSVANSYEQYF	TGTGCCAGCAGCGTAGCGAACTCCTACGAGCAGTACTTC
TRBV27	-	-	TRBJ1-6	15	CASGGGEAYNSPLHF	TGTGCCAGCGGTGGGGGAGAAGCCTATAATTCACCCCTCCACTTT
TRBV5-4	-	-	TRBJ2-7	16	CASSLAVALPNYEQYF	TGTGCCAGCAGCTTGGCGGTAGCCCTCCCTAACTACGAGCAGTACTTC
TRBV2	-	-	TRBJ1-2	13	CASSEGLRWDYTF	TGTGCCAGCAGCGAAGGACTGCGGTGGGACTACACCTTC
TRBV28	-	-	TRBJ2-7	12	CASSYRAHEQYF	TGTGCCAGCAGTTACAGGGCCCACGAGCAGTACTTC
TRBV10-3	-	-	TRBJ2-5	13	CAISFRAGETQYF	TGTGCCATCAGTTTCAGGGCAGGCGAGACCCAGTACTTC
TRBV27	-	-	TRBJ2-3	13	CASRRDSTDTQYF	TGTGCCAGCAGGAGGGACAGCACAGATACGCAGTATTTT
TRBV12-3/TRBV12-4	-	-	TRBJ2-5	13	CASSLARAETQYF	TGTGCCAGCAGTTTAGCGAGGGCAGAGACCCAGTACTTC
TRBV10-3	-	-	TRBJ1-1	14	CAISDLGGATEAFF	TGTGCCATCAGTGACCTCGGCGGGGCCACTGAAGCTTTCTTT
TRBV10-1	-	-	TRBJ1-2	13	CASSDVRYGGYTF	TGCGCCAGCAGTGATGTACGGTACGGTGGCTACACCTTC
TRBV7-9	-	-	TRBJ1-3	15	CASSLQGRGGNTIYF	TGTGCCAGCAGCTTACAGGGTAGAGGTGGAAACACCATATATTTT
TRBV29-1	TRBD1	-	TRBJ2-3	14	CSVGMGQGTYTQYF	TGCAGCGTTGGCATGGGACAGGGAACCTATACGCAGTATTTT
TRBV21-1	-	-	TRBJ2-3	9	CASSITQYF	TGTGCCAGCAGCATTACGCAGTATTTT
TRBV29-1	-	-	TRBJ2-1	16	CSVEDLLAGRYNEQFF	TGCAGCGTTGAAGATTTATTGGCGGGAAGGTACAATGAGCAGTTCTTC
TRBV4-1	TRBD1	once	TRBJ2-7	13	CASRETGAPEQYF	TGCGCCAGCAGGGAAACAGGGGCCCCCGAGCAGTACTTC
TRBV29-1	-	-	TRBJ2-3	14	CSVDNGGNTDTQYF	TGCAGCGTTGATAACGGCGGAAACACAGATACGCAGTATTTT
TRBV2	-	-	TRBJ2-1	15	CASSEEGSSYNEQFF	TGTGCCAGCAGTGAAGAGGGGAGCTCCTACAATGAGCAGTTCTTC
TRBV11-2	-	-	TRBJ1-5	14	CASSLLSLGQPQHF	TGTGCCAGCAGCTTACTCAGCTTGGGTCAGCCCCAGCATTTT
TRBV29-1	-	-	TRBJ2-7	12	CSVEVGAYEQYF	TGCAGCGTTGAAGTGGGAGCCTACGAGCAGTACTTC
TRBV6-1	TRBD2	-	TRBJ2-1	15	CASSTTSGLYNEQFF	TGTGCCAGCAGTACAACTAGCGGTTTATACAATGAGCAGTTCTTC
TRBV4-1	-	-	TRBJ2-3	15	CASSQEQGPTDTQYF	TGCGCCAGCAGCCAAGAACAAGGGCCGACAGATACGCAGTATTTT
TRBV18	-	-	TRBJ1-1	13	CASSPSRDTEAFF	TGTGCCAGCTCACCGTCCCGAGACACTGAAGCTTTCTTT
TRBV19	-	-	TRBJ2-7	11	CASSIGGEQYF	TGTGCCAGTAGTATCGGGGGCGAGCAGTACTTC
TRBV10-3	TRBD2	few	TRBJ2-1	17	CAISRTSGGAGGNEQFF	TGTGCCATCAGTAGGACTAGCGGGGGGGCCGGTGGCAATGAGCAGTTCTTC
TRBV11-1	-	-	TRBJ1-1	15	CASSLAAGLNTEAFF	TGTGCCAGCAGCTTAGCGGCGGGTTTGAACACTGAAGCTTTCTTT
TRBV12-3/TRBV12-4	-	-	TRBJ2-1	12	CASNLELSSQFF	TGTGCCAGCAATCTAGAACTCTCGTCCCAGTTCTTC
TRBV6-5	-	few	TRBJ1-1	17	CASSYSWSGLSFSEAFF	TGTGCCAGCAGTTACTCGTGGTCAGGGTTAAGTTTCTCTGAAGCTTTCTTT
TRBV2	TRBD1	-	TRBJ1-6	13	CASSGTGDSPLHF	TGTGCCAGCAGTGGGACAGGGGATTCACCCCTCCACTTT
TRBV6-9	-	once	TRBJ2-1	16	CASSYWSLGSGNEQFF	TGTGCCAGCAGTTATTGGTCCTTAGGTTCGGGTAATGAGCAGTTCTTC
TRBV11-3	-	-	TRBJ2-2	11	CASSFAGELFF	TGTGCCAGCAGCTTTGCCGGGGAGCTGTTTTTT
TRBV28	TRBD2	-	TRBJ2-7	14	CASNPGGNYYEQYF	TGTGCCAGCAATCCCGGGGGGAATTACTACGAGCAGTACTTC
TRBV10-3	-	-	TRBJ1-6	15	CATRATVAYNSPLHF	TGTGCCACCCGGGCGACAGTTGCCTATAATTCACCCCTCCACTTT
TRBV5-1	TRBD2	few	TRBJ2-7	16	CASSPAGLTTTYEQYF	TGCGCCAGCAGCCCGGCGGGACTAACCACTACGTACGAGCAGTACTTC
TRBV28	TRBD2	few	TRBJ2-5	15	CASSSSGRLLEAQYF	TGTGCCAGCAGTTCTAGCGGGAGGTTACTAGAGGCCCAGTACTTC
TRBV28	TRBD2	-	TRBJ2-1	15	CASSFGSSGINEQFF	TGTGCCAGCAGTTTTGGGTCTAGCGGGATCAATGAGCAGTTCTTC
TRBV20-1	-	-	TRBJ1-2	11	CSASGIYGYTF	TGCAGTGCTAGCGGGATCTATGGCTACACCTTC
TRBV27	-	-	TRBJ1-1	12	CASMGGPTEAFF	TGTGCCAGCATGGGGGGGCCCACTGAAGCTTTCTTT
TRBV9	-	-	TRBJ2-1	15	CASSVLAQKDNEQFF	TGTGCCAGCAGCGTCCTAGCGCAGAAGGACAATGAGCAGTTCTTC
TRBV4-3	TRBD1	-	TRBJ2-2	15	CASSQGDRGTGELFF	TGCGCCAGCAGCCAAGGGGACAGGGGCACCGGGGAGCTGTTTTTT
TRBV11-3	TRBD2	-	TRBJ2-7	14	CASSLVGGSGEQYF	TGTGCCAGCAGCTTAGTAGGCGGGAGTGGCGAGCAGTACTTC
TRBV7-3	-	-	TRBJ2-3	17	CASSLKGGTGPQDTQYF	TGTGCCAGCAGCTTAAAAGGGGGGACTGGTCCCCAAGATACGCAGTATTTT
TRBV12-3/TRBV12-4	-	-	TRBJ1-1	12	CASSLMGREAFF	TGTGCCAGCAGTTTAATGGGAAGAGAAGCTTTCTTT
TRBV11-1	-	-	TRBJ2-5	15	CASSVGTHGSETQYF	TGTGCCAGCAGCGTTGGGACGCATGGTTCGGAGACCCAGTACTTC
TRBV25-1	TRBD1	-	TRBJ2-1	18	CASSEYKGTGLTGNEQFF	TGTGCCAGCAGTGAATATAAGGGGACAGGCCTGACGGGCAATGAGCAGTTCTTC
TRBV2	-	-	TRBJ2-1	13	CASSELADNEQFF	TGTGCCAGCAGTGAACTTGCAGACAATGAGCAGTTCTTC